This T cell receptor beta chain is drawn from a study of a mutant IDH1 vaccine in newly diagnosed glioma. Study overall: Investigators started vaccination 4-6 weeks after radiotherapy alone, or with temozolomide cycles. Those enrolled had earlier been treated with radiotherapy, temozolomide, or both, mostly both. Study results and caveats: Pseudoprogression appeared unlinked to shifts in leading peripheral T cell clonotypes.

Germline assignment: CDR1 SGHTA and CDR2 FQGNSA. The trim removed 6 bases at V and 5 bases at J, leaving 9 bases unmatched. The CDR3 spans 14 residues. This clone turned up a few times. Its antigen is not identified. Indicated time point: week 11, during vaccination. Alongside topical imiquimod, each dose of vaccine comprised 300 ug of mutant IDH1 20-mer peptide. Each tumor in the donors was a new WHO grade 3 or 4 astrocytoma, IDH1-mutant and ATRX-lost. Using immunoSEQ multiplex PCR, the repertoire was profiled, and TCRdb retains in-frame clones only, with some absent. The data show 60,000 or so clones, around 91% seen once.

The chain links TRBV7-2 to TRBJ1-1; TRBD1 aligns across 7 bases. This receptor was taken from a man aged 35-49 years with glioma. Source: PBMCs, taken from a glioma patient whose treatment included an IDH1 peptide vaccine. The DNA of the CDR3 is TGTGCCAGCAGTCCACAGGGGAGGAGAACTGAAGCTTTCTTT. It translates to CASSPQGRRTEAFF.